This TCR beta chain was captured by sequencing in a study of response to subunit inactivated influenza vaccine. This clonotype has a single count. The antigen remains undetermined. This CDR3 region has 14 residues. Trimming removed 3 bases at V and 10 bases at J, with 16 bases between. CDR1 ENHRY and CDR2 SYGVKD come from the germline V gene. Study-level points and caveats: The study's authors posited that every seasonal influenza vaccination enlists few new T cells.

One entry per CDR3 protein results from TCRdb running MiXCR on the RT-PCR reads. Seen here are over 800,000 distinct CDR3 sequences, 21% observed once, and the top ten hold about a tenth. This clonotype was sampled from a man aged 50 to 59 who received an inactivated influenza vaccine. The gene calls are TRBV10-3 and TRBJ2-1, with D tentatively TRBD2 (5 bases). This specimen was PBMCs from blood, taken about 5 days after vaccination. CDR3 residues: CAISDVGLTGEQFF. In DNA form, the CDR3 reads TGTGCCATCAGTGATGTCGGACTGACCGGCGAGCAGTTCTTC.